Presented here are 5 T cell receptor beta chains from one specimen sequenced in a study of blood T cell repertoires in COVID-19. The repertoire was sequenced with immunoSEQ multiplex PCR; TCRdb's copy has only in-frame clones and lacks some. Here the sample spans around 140,000 clones, 80% being singletons. Sequencing was performed on peripheral blood. Every receptor here comes from a man aged 65-85 years who had recovered from COVID-19.

The chain recombines TRBV12-5 with TRBJ1-5, with TRBD1 matching 7 bases. Germline CDR1 is LGHNT and CDR2 is FRNRAP. V shed 4 bases, J shed 3 bases, and the junction held 12 bases outside the gene matches. The CDR3 contains 17 residues. CDR3 region: CASGSGPTGKLNQPQHF. In DNA form, the CDR3 reads TGTGCTAGTGGTTCCGGGCCGACAGGGAAGCTCAATCAGCCCCAGCATTTT. The variable domain in full, completed from reference TRBV12-5 and TRBJ1-5, reads DARVTQTPRHKVTEMGQEVTMRCQPILGHNTVFWYRQTMMQGLELLAYFRNRAPLDDSGMPKDRFSAEMPDATLATLKIQPSEPRDSAVYFCASGSGPTGKLNQPQHFGDGTRLSIL.

V usage is TRBV29-1 and J usage is TRBJ2-2; maybe TRBD1 (5 bases). The CDR3 has 13 residues. In germline, CDR1 is SQVTM, CDR2 ANQGSEA. The V gene lost 7 bases and the J gene lost 7 bases, with 16 bases spanning the gap. CDR3 DNA sequence: TGCAGCGGGGGCAGGGTTACAGGCGGGGAGCTGTTTTTT. This encodes CSGGRVTGGELFF.

This chain uses TRBV27 with TRBJ1-5, with unresolved D. The CDR3 contains 13 residues. Trimming pared 0 bases from V and 4 bases from J, leaving 4 bases between. The germline gives CDR1 MNHEY, CDR2 SMNVEV (reference sequence). In DNA, the CDR3 is TGTGCCAGCAGTTTATCCTTTAATCAGCCCCAGCATTTT. Protein product: CASSLSFNQPQHF.

CDR3 nucleotides: TGTGCCAGCAGTTTTAGCGGACCTCGCGGGGGAGATACGCAGTATTTT. Translation: CASSFSGPRGGDTQYF. The genes are TRBV25-1 and TRBJ2-3; TRBD2 matches 7 bases. Per germline, CDR1 MGHDK and CDR2 SYGVNS. Trimming at V came to 5 bases and at J to 5 bases, leaving 13 bases not matched to a gene. This CDR3 is 16 amino acids long.

This chain joins TRBV23-1 and TRBJ1-1; D uncertain. TRBV23-1 is an ORF; its function is uncertain. With 0 bases removed from V and 3 bases from J, the gap between germline ends came to 14 bases. The CDR3 is 16 amino acids. CDR3 DNA: TGCGCCAGCAGTCAATCGGAGCCCTTTCAATACACTGAAGCTTTCTTT. Translation: CASSQSEPFQYTEAFF.